The rows below give T cell receptor beta chains drawn from one sample of a study of ipilimumab plus nivolumab after autologous stem cell transplantation. This table comes from immunoSEQ multiplex PCR, and its TCRdb copy is limited to in-frame clones, with some not included. The data contain some 16,000 clones, approximately 80% of them singletons. This material consisted of PBMCs, taken in a trial of ipilimumab plus nivolumab as post-transplant consolidation. Source of these receptors: a male donor with diffuse large B-cell lymphoma. The CDR3 runs from the conserved cysteine through the conserved F or W. D genes are given only for firm matches. The size of a clone is reported for some rows only, either as once, few or many, or as a class for expanded clones.

V: TRBV5-1; J: TRBJ2-2; size: -; D: TRBD2; DNA: TGCGCCAGCAGCTTGATTACGGGAGGATTCGGGGAGCTGTTTTTT; CDR3: CASSLITGGFGELFF
V: TRBV6-1; J: TRBJ1-2; size: -; D: -; DNA: TGTGCCAGCAGTGAAAATGGGGCTTCTAACTATGGCTACACCTTC; CDR3: CASSENGASNYGYTF
V: TRBV7-9; J: TRBJ2-7; size: -; D: TRBD2; DNA: TGTGCCAGCAGGAGCGGGGGTCGAGGCTACGAGCAGTACTTC; CDR3: CASRSGGRGYEQYF
V: TRBV5-4; J: TRBJ2-1; size: -; D: TRBD1; DNA: TGTGCCAGCAGCCCGCGACAGGGGGCGGGGAATGAGCAGTTCTTC; CDR3: CASSPRQGAGNEQFF
V: TRBV28; J: TRBJ1-3; size: -; D: TRBD1; DNA: TGTGCCAGCAGTTTATCGAGGACAGGGGGAAACACCATATATTTT; CDR3: CASSLSRTGGNTIYF
V: TRBV14; J: TRBJ2-3; size: few; D: -; DNA: TGTGCCAGCAGCCAAGGTCGGGGCACAGATACGCAGTATTTT; CDR3: CASSQGRGTDTQYF
V: TRBV6-1; J: TRBJ1-1; size: -; D: -; DNA: TGTGCCAGCAGCCCTATGAACACTGAAGCTTTCTTT; CDR3: CASSPMNTEAFF
V: TRBV9; J: TRBJ2-3; size: -; D: -; DNA: TGTGCCAGCAGCCACAGCAGGGGAGTGGCAGATACGCAGTATTTT; CDR3: CASSHSRGVADTQYF
V: TRBV25-1; J: TRBJ2-2; size: -; D: -; DNA: TGTGCCAGCGGGGGGCGGAGAAACACCGGGGAGCTGTTTTTT; CDR3: CASGGRRNTGELFF
V: TRBV6-6; J: TRBJ2-5; size: -; D: -; DNA: TGTGCCAGCAGTTACAGCGTTCAAGAGACCCAGTACTTC; CDR3: CASSYSVQETQYF
V: TRBV19; J: TRBJ2-7; size: -; D: -; DNA: TGTGCCAGTAGTCCCCGTGCTCACCGGGGCGAGCAGTACTTC; CDR3: CASSPRAHRGEQYF
V: TRBV27; J: TRBJ1-3; size: -; D: -; DNA: TGTGCCAGTCGACCTCCGGCAGGCTCGGGATCTGGAAACACCATATATTTT; CDR3: CASRPPAGSGSGNTIYF
V: TRBV7-9; J: TRBJ2-7; size: -; D: TRBD1; DNA: TGTGCCAGCAGCTTACGGACAGGCTCCTACGAGCAGTACTTC; CDR3: CASSLRTGSYEQYF
V: TRBV19; J: TRBJ1-6; size: -; D: TRBD1; DNA: TGTGCCAGTAGTATAGAAGGGGGACAGGGCCCGAGTTCACCCCTCCACTTT; CDR3: CASSIEGGQGPSSPLHF
V: TRBV7-3; J: TRBJ2-2; size: -; D: -; DNA: TGTGCCAGCAGCCCCCGCGCCCTAAACACCGGGGAGCTGTTTTTT; CDR3: CASSPRALNTGELFF
V: TRBV10-2; J: TRBJ2-7; size: -; D: -; DNA: TGCGCCAGCAGTGAGTCGCCGGGATACTACGAGCAGTACTTC; CDR3: CASSESPGYYEQYF
V: TRBV28; J: TRBJ1-4; size: -; D: -; DNA: TGTGCCAGCATCCGAGGAGGCTACAGTGAAAAACTGTTTTTT; CDR3: CASIRGGYSEKLFF
V: TRBV9; J: TRBJ2-7; size: -; D: -; DNA: TGTGCCAGCAGCGTTGAGGACTGGGGTTACGAGCAGTACTTC; CDR3: CASSVEDWGYEQYF
V: TRBV5-6; J: TRBJ1-5; size: -; D: TRBD1; DNA: TGTGCCAGCAGCTTGGGGGACAGGGTAGAGCCCCAGCATTTT; CDR3: CASSLGDRVEPQHF
V: TRBV6-5; J: TRBJ2-7; size: -; D: TRBD2; DNA: TGTGCCAGCAGTTATGGACTAGCGGGACCTTACGAGCAGTACTTC; CDR3: CASSYGLAGPYEQYF
V: TRBV15; J: TRBJ1-2; size: medium-sized; D: TRBD1; DNA: TGTGCCACCAGCAGGTCGACAGGGGCGGACTATGGCTACACCTTC; CDR3: CATSRSTGADYGYTF
V: TRBV11-1; J: TRBJ1-2; size: -; D: TRBD1; DNA: TGTGCCAGCAGCTCCGACAGGGGGCGCGGGCAAGGCGGCTACACCTTC; CDR3: CASSSDRGRGQGGYTF
V: TRBV27; J: TRBJ2-7; size: -; D: TRBD1; DNA: TGTGCCAGCAGTCATGTCCGGGGACAGGGGGTCTACGAGCAGTACTTC; CDR3: CASSHVRGQGVYEQYF
V: TRBV6-4; J: TRBJ1-1; size: -; D: -; DNA: TGTGCCAGCAGTGATACCGACAGGAACACTGAAGCTTTCTTT; CDR3: CASSDTDRNTEAFF